This T cell receptor delta chain was identified during a study of gamma-delta T cells after stem cell transplantation. Germline lookup yields CDR1 GEAIGNYY and CDR2 EKD. The CDR3 contains 21 residues. This clone turned up a few times. Sequence at one end of the junction differs from germline and may be a read error. TCRdb called clones anew from the RT-PCR reads with CATT. The table includes some 16,000 delta-chain clones, roughly 9% detected once. The TCR was taken from a human donor. It is not recorded whose cells these are; they may come from a transplant donor. Sequenced input: gamma-delta T cells. The chain couples TRDV2 to TRDJ1; TRDD3 might be the D (5 bases). The CDR3: CACDTVEYHLHTGGLTAKLIF. In nucleotides, the CDR3 is TGTGCCTGTGACACCGTTGAGTACCACCTGCATACTGGTGGACTCACCGCTAAACTCATCTTT.